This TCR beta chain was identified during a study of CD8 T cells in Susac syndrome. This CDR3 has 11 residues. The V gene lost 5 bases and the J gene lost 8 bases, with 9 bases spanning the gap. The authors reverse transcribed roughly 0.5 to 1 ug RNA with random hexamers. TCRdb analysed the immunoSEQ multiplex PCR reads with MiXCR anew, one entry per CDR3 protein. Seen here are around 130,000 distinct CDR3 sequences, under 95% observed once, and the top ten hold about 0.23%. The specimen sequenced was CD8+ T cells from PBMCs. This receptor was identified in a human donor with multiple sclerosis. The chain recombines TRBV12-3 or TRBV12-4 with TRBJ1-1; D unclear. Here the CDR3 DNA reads TGTGCCAGCAGTCCTTCGTTGGAAGCTTTCTTT. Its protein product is CASSPSLEAFF.